This T cell receptor (beta chain) was retrieved from a study of CD8 T cells in Susac syndrome. Findings and caveats of the study: The study acknowledged a relatively small number of individuals in its TCR sequencing and HLA analysis.

Concerning this clonotype itself: The antigen is unknown.

RNA in amounts of about 0.5 to 1 ug was reverse transcribed with random hexamers. The authors amplified TCR beta CDR3 across 54 Vbeta and 13 Jbeta using immunoSEQ multiplex PCR. In TCRdb, the immunoSEQ multiplex PCR reads were re-called with MiXCR into one record per CDR3 protein. The table shows a few hundred thousand distinct CDR3 sequences, with 75% to 90% occurring only once. The patients who served as multiple sclerosis controls were treatment-naive and had stable or active relapsing-remitting disease that fulfilled the revised McDonald criteria. The CD8+ and CD4+ T cells were negatively isolated, with the TEMRA cells enriched by FACS. In germline, CDR1 is SGHTA, CDR2 FQGNSA. This CDR3 is 16 amino acids long. The V gene end was trimmed by 0 bases and the J gene end by 6 bases; junction bases not matched to a gene: 9.

Sequences were obtained from CD8+ T cells from PBMCs. The V gene is TRBV7-2, the J gene TRBJ1-1; 8 bases fit TRBD1. The sequence was collected from a human donor with multiple sclerosis. The chain's CDR3 is CASSLARGQGAAEAFF. DNA of the CDR3: TGTGCCAGCAGCTTAGCGAGGGGGCAGGGGGCTGCTGAAGCTTTCTTT.